These 29 T cell receptor beta chains came from one sample sequenced in a study of CD8 T cells in Susac syndrome. Reverse transcription used about 0.45 to 1 ug RNA and random hexamers. TCRdb re-called the immunoSEQ multiplex PCR reads through MiXCR, storing one row per CDR3 protein. The sample yields some 170,000 distinct CDR3 sequences, approximately 93% seen once. The sequencing sample was made of CD4+ T cells from PBMCs. These receptors were taken from a human donor with multiple sclerosis.

The chain carries TRBV6-2 or TRBV6-3 and TRBJ1-5; D ambiguous. V lost 6 bases and J 0 bases, leaving 6 bases between the germline ends. The CDR3 runs 13 residues. Germline CDR1 is MNHEY and CDR2 is SVGEGT. The CDR3 DNA sequence: TGTGCCAGCAGGGAACATAGCAATCAGCCCCAGCATTTT. Translating gives CASREHSNQPQHF.

The V gene is TRBV27, the J gene TRBJ2-5; D not resolved. CDR1 is MNHEY and CDR2 is SMNVEV in the germline V gene (reference sequence). Trimming left V 0 bases short and J 7 bases short, with 15 bases between. The length of the CDR3 is 15 residues. The DNA of the CDR3 is TGTGCCAGCAGTTTATCCAGCCTCCAAGTAGGGACCCAGTACTTC. Its protein product is CASSLSSLQVGTQYF.

This clonotype appeared once. V usage is TRBV7-2 and J usage is TRBJ2-7, with 13 bases aligning to TRBD2. CDR1 is SGHTA and CDR2 is FQGNSA in the germline V gene. The CDR3 loop spans 15 amino acids. After removal of 5 bases from V and 12 bases from J, the junction contained 13 bases not matched to a gene. This CDR3 is CASSLEFRTSGRRYF. The CDR3, as DNA: TGTGCCAGCAGCCTAGAATTTAGGACTAGCGGGAGACGGTACTTC.

This rearrangement joins TRBV12-3 or TRBV12-4 to TRBJ1-5; perhaps TRBD1 as D (6 bases). This CDR3 is 16 amino acids long. The ends were cut back, 6 bases at V and 4 bases at J, with 19 bases in the middle. CDR3 bases: TGTGCCAGCAGCCCCACTCAGGGAAGGGGGAATCAGCCCCAGCATTTT. It yields the protein CASSPTQGRGNQPQHF.

This chain connects TRBV12-3 or TRBV12-4 to TRBJ1-2, with TRBD1 as a possible D gene (5 bases). The CDR3 is 14 amino acids. The V end was cut by 7 bases, the J end by 4 bases, with 16 bases between. CDR3: CASTQTGASYGYTF. CDR3 DNA: TGTGCCAGCACCCAGACCGGGGCCTCCTATGGCTACACCTTC.

The V gene is TRBV9, the J gene TRBJ2-1; 7 nucleotides line up with TRBD2. J gave up 8 bases and V 0 bases, and 2 bases lay outside the gene matches. The CDR3 extends over 13 amino acids. Germline V gene data show CDR1 as SGDLS and CDR2 as YYNGEE. CDR3 DNA sequence: TGTGCCAGCAGCGTAGAGGGAGGGTATGAGCAGTTCTTC. This sequence encodes CASSVEGGYEQFF.

V usage is TRBV28 and J usage is TRBJ1-1; TRBD1 aligns across 7 bases. The germline V gene has CDR1 MDHEN and CDR2 SYDVKM. The junction had 9 bases not matched to a gene; V was cut back by 6 bases and J by 2 bases. The CDR3 loop spans 15 amino acids. CDR3 loop: CASRSEYRGNTEAFF. DNA of the CDR3: TGTGCCAGCAGATCCGAGTACAGGGGTAACACTGAAGCTTTCTTT.

J is TRBJ1-3 and V is TRBV18, with a weak D call TRBD1 (5 bases). Germline CDR1 reads KGHSH; CDR2 reads LQKENI. Deletions cut 4 bases from V and 0 bases from J, with 16 bases between. CDR3 length: 17 amino acids. The CDR3 sequence: CASSQFDSEPSGNTIYF. The CDR3 nucleotides read TGTGCCAGCTCACAGTTCGACAGCGAACCCTCTGGAAACACCATATATTTT.

This clonotype was seen only once. This chain links TRBV7-9 with TRBJ2-7; D unclear. The CDR3 length is 13 residues. Trimming stripped 3 bases from V and 3 bases from J, with 9 bases between. Germline CDR1 SEHNR, CDR2 FQNEAQ (reference sequence). The CDR3 protein is CASSLDVYYEQYF. The CDR3 DNA sequence: TGTGCCAGCAGCTTGGACGTCTACTACGAGCAGTACTTC.

The chain links TRBV7-9 to TRBJ2-2, with 12 nucleotides matching TRBD2. This CDR3 spans 19 amino acids. V dropped 5 bases and J dropped 0; count of bases not matched to a gene: 10. Germline CDR1 is SEHNR and CDR2 is FQNEAQ (reference sequence). CDR3: CASSLRLAGDYANTGELFF. CDR3 bases: TGTGCCAGCAGCCTAAGACTAGCGGGAGACTACGCGAACACCGGGGAGCTGTTTTTT.

This clonotype has just one count. The chain carries TRBV25-1 and TRBJ2-1; the D gene is possibly TRBD2 (6 bases). This CDR3 comprises 15 residues. The germline gives CDR1 MGHDK, CDR2 SYGVNS. Between the trimmed V and J ends, which lost 0 bases and 6 bases, there was a span of 12 bases. The CDR3 DNA is TGTGCCAGCAGTGAATACCGGGGGAGAGGCAATGAGCAGTTCTTC. Translation gives CASSEYRGRGNEQFF. Variable domain in full (rest from reference TRBV25-1 and TRBJ2-1): EADIYQTPRYLVIGTGKKITLECSQTMGHDKMYWYQQDPGMELHLIHYSYGVNSTEKGDLSSESTVSRIRTEHFPLTLESARPSHTSQYLCASSEYRGRGNEQFFGPGTRLTVL.

This rearrangement joins TRBV20-1 to TRBJ1-2; 7 bases agree with TRBD1. The germline CDR1 and CDR2 sequences are DFQATT and SNEGSKA (reference sequence). This CDR3 region has 15 residues. V was pared by 0 bases and J by 5 bases, with 9 bases of the junction left unmatched. CDR3 loop: CSARDLRGGPYGYTF. The CDR3 region has the DNA TGCAGTGCTAGAGATCTTCGAGGGGGCCCTTATGGCTACACCTTC.

The V gene is TRBV20-1, the J gene TRBJ2-2; TRBD2 agrees at 14 bases. Per the germline V gene, CDR1 is DFQATT and CDR2 is SNEGSKA (reference sequence). With 6 bases clipped from V and 3 bases from J, the junction kept 9 bases outside the gene matches. The CDR3 consists of 17 residues. CDR3 protein: CSAKGLAGAWDTGELFF. As DNA, the CDR3 is TGCAGTGCGAAGGGACTAGCGGGAGCCTGGGACACCGGGGAGCTGTTTTTT.

This clonotype came up once. The rearrangement uses TRBV5-1 and TRBJ1-1, with D maybe TRBD1 (6 bases). The ends were cut back, 2 bases at V and 8 bases at J, with 19 bases in the middle. Germline loops: CDR1 SGHRS, CDR2 YFSETQ. The CDR3 has 15 amino acids. The CDR3 nucleotides are TGCGCCAGCAGCTTCTCGGCCGGGGGCCAGATAGAAGCTTTCTTT. Translation gives CASSFSAGGQIEAFF. The variable domain in full, completed from reference TRBV5-1 and TRBJ1-1, reads KAGVTQTPRYLIKTRGQQVTLSCSPISGHRSVSWYQQTPGQGLQFLFEYFSETQRNKGNFPGRFSGRQFSNSRSEMNVSTLELGDSALYLCASSFSAGGQIEAFFGQGTRLTVV.

This rearrangement joins TRBV28 to TRBJ1-2, with a possible D match to TRBD1 (5 bases). CDR1 and CDR2 from the germline V gene are MDHEN and SYDVKM. The CDR3 contains 11 residues. Trimming removed 5 bases from V and 13 bases from J, with 14 bases in between. The CDR3 DNA reads as TGTGCCAGCAGTCCGGGACCCAGCCTCACCTTC. Residues: CASSPGPSLTF.

V gene TRBV27 combines with J gene TRBJ2-1, with a weak D call TRBD1 (6 bases). This CDR3 has 15 amino acids. Germline CDR1 reads MNHEY; CDR2 reads SMNVEV (reference sequence). V lost 2 bases and J lost 8, with 16 bases in between. The DNA of the CDR3 is TGTGCCAGCAGTTTAAGAGGGGGAGCGAGGCATGAGCAGTTCTTC. Amino acids: CASSLRGGARHEQFF.

V usage is TRBV6-2 or TRBV6-3 and J usage is TRBJ2-7; 9 nucleotides match TRBD2. Germline V CDR1 and CDR2: MNHEY, SVGEGT. This CDR3 contains 14 residues. The V gene end was trimmed by 4 bases and the J gene end by 5 bases; junction bases not matched to a gene: 6. CDR3 nucleotides: TGTGCCAGCAGTTCTTCTAGCGGGATAAACGAGCAGTACTTC. Its protein product is CASSSSSGINEQYF.

This chain uses TRBV29-1 with TRBJ2-3; D is perhaps TRBD1 (5 bases). The CDR3 totals 15 residues. From germline, CDR1 is SQVTM and CDR2 ANQGSEA. V lost 3 bases and J 3 bases, leaving 16 bases between the germline ends. The CDR3 coding sequence is TGCAGCGTTGACGACAGAAAAGGGCCGACAGATACGCAGTATTTT. Amino acids: CSVDDRKGPTDTQYF.

CDR3 in amino acids: CASSLRGQTYNEQFF. The CDR3 nucleotides are TGTGCCAGCAGCTTACGGGGCCAGACCTACAATGAGCAGTTCTTC. The chain recombines TRBV7-9 with TRBJ2-1; D tentatively reads TRBD1 or TRBD2 (5 bases each). V lost 2 bases and J lost 2, with 10 bases in between. Germline V gene lookup returns CDR1 SEHNR and CDR2 FQNEAQ (reference sequence). The CDR3 length is 15 residues.

This clonotype occurred once. The V gene is TRBV29-1, the J gene TRBJ1-2; possibly TRBD1 for D (6 bases). V dropped 3 bases and J dropped 5 bases, with 7 bases sitting between them. The length of the CDR3 is 11 residues. From germline, CDR1 is SQVTM and CDR2 ANQGSEA. The CDR3 DNA reads TGCAGCGTTGACAGGGGATATGGCTACACCTTC. Protein: CSVDRGYGYTF.

The CDR3 protein is CATSRDRGFSTDTQYF. CDR3 sequence (DNA): TGTGCCACCAGCAGAGATCGGGGGTTTAGCACAGATACGCAGTATTTT. The J gene is TRBJ2-3, the V gene TRBV15; D is possibly TRBD2 (6 bases). With 0 bases removed from V and 0 bases from J, the gap between germline ends came to 10 bases. CDR1 and CDR2 (germline): LNHNV, YYDKDF (reference sequence). The CDR3 covers 16 residues.

This clonotype was found once. The J gene is TRBJ2-5, the V gene TRBV12-3 or TRBV12-4; D is uncertain. This CDR3 region has 15 residues. V lost 2 bases and J 2 bases, leaving 12 bases between the germline ends. The CDR3 DNA sequence: TGTGCCAGCAGTTTAATTTTCCACAAGCAAGAGACCCAGTACTTC. Its translation: CASSLIFHKQETQYF.

The rearrangement uses TRBV6-5 and TRBJ2-7; 7 bases are a match to TRBD2. The germline gives CDR1 MNHEY, CDR2 SVGAGI. The CDR3 covers 17 residues. V lost 0 bases and J lost 3; bases outside the gene matches: 11. The CDR3: CASSYSMLASGLYEQYF. CDR3 sequence (DNA): TGTGCCAGCAGTTACTCGATGTTGGCTAGCGGCCTCTACGAGCAGTACTTC.

The chain carries TRBV6-6 and TRBJ1-2; D is unresolved. The CDR3 covers 14 residues. Germline lookup yields CDR1 MNHNY and CDR2 SVGAGI (reference sequence). V dropped 3 bases and J dropped 3 bases, with 11 bases sitting between them. The CDR3 DNA follows: TGTGCCAGCAGTTATTCTTTAGGAGACTATGGCTACACCTTC. Its protein is CASSYSLGDYGYTF.

This rearrangement joins TRBV4-1 to TRBJ2-7; D assignment may be TRBD1 or TRBD2 (5 bases each). The CDR3 loop spans 17 amino acids. Trimming took 4 bases from V and 4 from J, leaving 23 bases between them. Per the germline V gene, CDR1 is MGHRA and CDR2 is YSYEKL. CDR3 amino acids: CASSRDDSGTRGYEQYF. CDR3 coding DNA: TGCGCCAGCAGCCGGGATGATTCCGGGACCAGAGGGTACGAGCAGTACTTC.

The chain is built from TRBV5-6 and TRBJ1-3; no reliable D call. The germline V gene encodes CDR1 SGHDT and CDR2 YYEEEE. Trimming pared 3 bases from V and 0 bases from J, leaving 19 bases between. The CDR3 runs to 18 residues. CDR3 nucleotide sequence: TGTGCCAGCAGCTCGAACAAAAATCGGATAATCTCTGGAAACACCATATATTTT. Its protein is CASSSNKNRIISGNTIYF.

The genes are TRBV5-1 and TRBJ1-2; D is ambiguous. Germline-derived CDR1 and CDR2 are SGHRS and YFSETQ. This CDR3 contains 14 residues. V lost 5 bases to trimming and J lost 6 bases, with 17 bases between them. Here the CDR3 reads CASRVDTSRDGYTF. In DNA form, the CDR3 reads TGCGCCAGCAGGGTTGACACCTCAAGAGATGGCTACACCTTC.

This chain uses TRBV9 with TRBJ1-2, with a tentative D call TRBD1 (5 bases). Germline CDR1 is SGDLS and CDR2 is YYNGEE. This CDR3 is 16 amino acids long. The V gene lost 0 bases and the J gene lost 2 bases, with 14 bases spanning the gap. The CDR3 DNA follows: TGTGCCAGCAGCGTAGCTACGGGGGGGACGAACTATGGCTACACCTTC. Protein sequence: CASSVATGGTNYGYTF.

This clonotype was detected once. V usage is TRBV20-1 and J usage is TRBJ2-3; D unclear. The V gene's germline CDR1 is DFQATT and CDR2 SNEGSKA (reference sequence). This CDR3 contains 13 residues. With 3 bases removed from V and 0 bases from J, the gap between germline ends came to 7 bases. CDR3: CSARRPSTDTQYF. The CDR3 DNA sequence: TGCAGTGCTAGGCGACCTAGCACAGATACGCAGTATTTT.